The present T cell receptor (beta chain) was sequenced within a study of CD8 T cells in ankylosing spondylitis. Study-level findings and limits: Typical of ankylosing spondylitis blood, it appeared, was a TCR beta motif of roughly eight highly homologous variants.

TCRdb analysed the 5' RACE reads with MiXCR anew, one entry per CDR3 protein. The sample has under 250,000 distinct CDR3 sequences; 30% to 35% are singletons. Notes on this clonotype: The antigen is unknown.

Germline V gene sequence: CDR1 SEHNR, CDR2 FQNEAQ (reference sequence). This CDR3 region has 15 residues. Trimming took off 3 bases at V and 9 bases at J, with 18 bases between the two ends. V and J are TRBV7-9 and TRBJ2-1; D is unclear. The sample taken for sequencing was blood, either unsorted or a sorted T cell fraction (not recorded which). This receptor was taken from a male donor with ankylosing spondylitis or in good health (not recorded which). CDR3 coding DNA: TGTGCCAGCAGCTTCGGCTGGCCTCTTGGCAGTGAGCAGTTCTTC. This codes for CASSFGWPLGSEQFF.